This T cell receptor (beta chain) was captured in a study of T cells in narcolepsy listed by TCRdb under 2018. Study-level background: Patients with narcolepsy type 1 or type 2 (NT1, NT2) were enrolled in the study together with healthy control donors. The study sought autoreactive T cells targeting hypocretin neuron self-antigens (hypocretin, TRIB2) in narcolepsy patients, using TCR Vbeta sequencing to track clonotypes in blood and CSF. Findings and caveats that apply to the study as a whole: According to the report, autoreactive clonotypes were detected serially in the blood of the same patients and of different patients, but not in healthy controls. Plots comparing CSF and blood CD4+ T cell clonotypes from the same patient highlighted HCRT-specific and TRIB2-specific autoreactive clonotypes. Certain blood memory CD4+ repertoires from patients and controls had no sequences that matched autoreactive T cell clones. Numbers of sequenced blood memory CD4+ clonotypes were comparable, with averages of about 37,000 in patients and approximately 33,000 in controls.

This clone appeared a few times. The antigen this receptor binds is unknown. No base-level quality is on record; no much larger clone is a single base apart. Memory CD4+ T cells were sorted ex vivo from peripheral blood of narcolepsy patients and healthy controls for TCR Vbeta sequencing. Its CDR3 holds 13 amino acids, cysteine through phenylalanine. Only the CDR3 region is kept as DNA, spanning 39 bases read in frame from base 1. The germline V gene encodes CDR1 ENHRY and CDR2 SYGVKD. The junction carries 11 bases between V and J, which are trimmed by 8 bases and 1 base respectively. Library preparation used the immunoSEQ multiplex PCR assay. TCRdb limited this immuneACCESS table to in-frame rearrangements with V and J called. A share of clones is missing; checked studies link under half to unresolved V genes, and the rest is unexplained. The sample table records around 30,000 clones; 80% to 85% of these occur just once. The ten top clones hold 2% to 3% of the sample.

Sequencing was done on a sample of CD45RA- memory CD4+ T cells from PBMCs. The cell subset or site label, read with the paper, signifies: memory T cells sorted ex vivo from peripheral blood. The receptor's source is a human donor with narcolepsy. The sequence is built from TRBV10-3 and TRBJ1-1; the D segment could be TRBD1, given 5 matching bases. CDR3 sequence: CAIARDANTEAFF. The sequenced DNA: TGTGCCATCGCCAGGGATGCGAACACTGAAGCTTTCTTT.